This TCR beta chain was recorded in a study of human CD8 memory T cell subsets. General study points: Similarly high diversity was seen in stem-like memory and precursor exhausted T cells, but not in effector memory cells.

UMI-labeled 5' RACE generated the TCR beta libraries. Using the 5' RACE reads, TCRdb records one entry per CDR3 protein without DNA. This sample's clone table lists about 4,000 distinct CDR3 sequences. A word on this clonotype: Its antigen is still unknown.

This CDR3 has 17 residues. Germline assignment: CDR1 SQVTM and CDR2 ANQGSEA. The V call is TRBV29-1, the J call TRBJ2-5; TCRdb names TRBD2, which stays unverified in the absence of DNA. Sequencing was carried out using CD8+ T cells from PBMCs. The sequence was collected from a human donor in good health. The CDR3 sequence is CSSGTSGGLLTQETQYF.